A single sample gave rise to the 21 T cell receptor beta chains below, sequenced in a study of cytomegalovirus exposure and HLA in healthy donors (TCRdb year 2017). Library preparation used the immunoSEQ multiplex PCR assay. A mixture of 60 forward primers for TCR Vbeta segments and 13 reverse primers for TCR Jbeta segments was used in the multiplex PCR. Held by TCRdb, this immuneACCESS table contains in-frame sequences only and omits some clones. Under half of the omission traces to an unresolved V gene where checked; the cause of the rest is unknown. This sample has 300,000 or so clones in its table, and approximately 85% of those were observed once. The ten top clones hold approximately 2% of the sample. The sample taken for sequencing was PBMCs. These receptors were taken from a woman in her thirties or forties in good health and CMV-seropositive.

V is TRBV11-3 and J is TRBJ2-7, with a weak D call TRBD2 (6 bases). The V end lost 3 bases, the J end lost 1 base, and 10 bases lay between the germline ends. This CDR3 contains 14 residues. Germline V lookup: CDR1 SGHNT, CDR2 YENEEA. CDR3: CASSLTAGSYEQYF. As DNA, the CDR3 is TGTGCCAGCAGCTTGACGGCGGGATCCTACGAGCAGTACTTC.

The chain recombines TRBV7-9 with TRBJ2-2; 13 positions agree with TRBD2. The V gene's germline CDR1 is SEHNR and CDR2 FQNEAQ (reference sequence). The length of the CDR3 is 16 residues. With 1 base clipped from V and 7 bases from J, the junction kept 3 bases outside the gene matches. The CDR3 reads CASSLGLAGGNGELFF. CDR3 nucleotide sequence: TGTGCCAGCAGCTTAGGACTAGCGGGAGGTAACGGGGAGCTGTTTTTT.

V gene TRBV28 combines with J gene TRBJ1-2, with 9 bases lining up with TRBD1. The CDR3 contains 15 residues. Germline V gene sequence: CDR1 MDHEN, CDR2 SYDVKM. The V segment lost 3 bases and the J segment 4 bases; nucleotides outside the gene matches: 6. The CDR3 bases are TGTGCCAGCAGTTTGGACGGGACAGGGAGCTATGGCTACACCTTC. It is translated as CASSLDGTGSYGYTF.

CDR3 region: CASSYSWGLGYGYTF. DNA for the CDR3: TGTGCCAGCAGTTACTCGTGGGGGCTCGGCTATGGCTACACCTTC. This chain connects TRBV6-6 to TRBJ1-2; TRBD1 is a possible D gene (6 bases). CDR1 is MNHNY and CDR2 is SVGAGI in the germline V gene (reference sequence). V was trimmed by 0 bases and J by 4 bases, leaving 12 bases between them. CDR3 size: 15 residues.

This chain links TRBV28 with TRBJ2-7, with TRBD2 matching 11 bases. In germline, CDR1 is MDHEN, CDR2 SYDVKM. The CDR3 has 16 amino acids. The V segment lost 10 bases and the J segment 4 bases; nucleotides outside the gene matches: 15. In DNA, the CDR3 is TGTGCCACCTCTCGGGTAGCGGGAGGGTTTAGGTACGAGCAGTACTTC. Translated, it gives CATSRVAGGFRYEQYF.

V is TRBV7-2 and J is TRBJ2-6; weak D call: TRBD2 (5 bases). Per germline, CDR1 SGHTA and CDR2 FQGNSA. The CDR3 length is 16 residues. Deletions cut 2 bases from V and 0 bases from J, with 8 bases between. This chain's CDR3 is CASSLKAGSGANVLTF. The DNA for the CDR3 is TGTGCCAGCAGCTTAAAGGCGGGCTCTGGGGCCAACGTCCTGACTTTC. Full variable domain (missing parts from reference TRBV7-2 and TRBJ2-6): GAGVSQSPSNKVTEKGKDVELRCDPISGHTALYWYRQSLGQGLEFLIYFQGNSAPDKSGLPSDRFSAERTGGSVSTLTIQRTQQEDSAVYLCASSLKAGSGANVLTFGAGSRLTVL.

This chain joins TRBV6-6 and TRBJ2-2; TRBD2 matches at 11 bases. The V gene's germline CDR1 is MNHNY and CDR2 SVGAGI (reference sequence). V was clipped by 6 bases and J by 2 bases; unmatched bases: 2. CDR3 length: 15 residues. The CDR3 spells CASSGLAGNTGELFF. CDR3 coding DNA: TGTGCCAGCAGCGGACTAGCGGGCAACACCGGGGAGCTGTTTTTT.

This clone was observed a handful of times. The chain has TRBV29-1 and TRBJ2-5, with 9 bases that match TRBD2. The CDR3 totals 14 residues. Per the germline V gene, CDR1 is SQVTM and CDR2 is ANQGSEA. The V segment lost 6 bases and the J segment 5 bases; nucleotides outside the gene matches: 10. CDR3 DNA sequence: TGCAGCGTCTCCCTAGCGGGATTCAAGGAGACCCAGTACTTC. This codes for CSVSLAGFKETQYF.

The rearrangement joins TRBV4-3 to TRBJ2-7; unclear D gene. Germline assignment: CDR1 LGHNA and CDR2 YSLEER. This CDR3 comprises 14 residues. V dropped 1 base and J dropped 9 bases, with 16 bases sitting between them. The CDR3: CASSQAMGSRGQYF. CDR3 sequence (DNA): TGCGCCAGCAGCCAAGCTATGGGTTCTCGCGGGCAGTACTTC.

This clone was seen only once. The CDR3 DNA sequence: TGTGCCAGCCGTTGGGGGGGCGGGACTAGCGGGAAAGAGACCCAGTACTTC. Its translation: CASRWGGGTSGKETQYF. This chain joins TRBV2 and TRBJ2-5, with TRBD2 matching over 13 bases. Germline CDR1 SNHLY, CDR2 FYNNEI. CDR3 length: 17 residues. Losses at the gene ends were 8 bases for V and 3 bases for J; bases not matched to a gene: 12.

The chain links TRBV25-1 to TRBJ2-1; 10 positions agree with TRBD1. CDR1 and CDR2 (germline): MGHDK, SYGVNS. J gave up 4 bases and V 4 bases, and 7 bases lay outside the gene matches. This CDR3 is built from 16 residues. CDR3 nucleotides: TGTGCCAGCAGTGCCTCGACAGGGGGCATTTACAATGAGCAGTTCTTC. Protein product: CASSASTGGIYNEQFF.

V usage is TRBV19 and J usage is TRBJ1-2; TRBD1 matches 9 bases. This CDR3 is 15 amino acids long. Germline V gene sequence: CDR1 LNHDA, CDR2 SQIVND (reference sequence). After removal of 6 bases from V and 8 bases from J, the junction contained 13 bases not matched to a gene. The chain's CDR3 is CASRPADRGREGYTF. The CDR3, as DNA: TGTGCCAGTAGGCCCGCGGACAGGGGTAGAGAGGGCTACACCTTC.

The genes are TRBV6-5 and TRBJ2-1; perhaps TRBD2 as D (5 bases). The germline V gene encodes CDR1 MNHEY and CDR2 SVGAGI. V lost 6 bases to trimming and J lost 10 bases, with 13 bases between them. The CDR3 has 12 residues. CDR3 protein: CASRNAGREQFF. The CDR3 nucleotides read TGTGCCAGCAGAAATGCGGGTAGGGAGCAGTTCTTC.

The chain joins TRBV30 to TRBJ1-6, with D unresolved. The ends were cut back, 7 bases at V and 9 bases at J, with 19 bases in the middle. The germline V gene encodes CDR1 GTSNPN and CDR2 SVGIG (reference sequence). The CDR3 is 14 amino acids. The CDR3 reads CAYQQRLMSSPLHF. For the CDR3, the DNA is TGTGCCTATCAACAGCGGCTGATGAGTTCACCCCTCCACTTT. Using reference TRBV30 and TRBJ1-6 for the parts outside the CDR3, the full variable domain is SQTIHQWPATLVQPVGSPLSLECTVEGTSNPNLYWYRQAAGRGLQLLFYSVGIGQISSEVPQNLSASRPQDRQFILSSKKLLLSDSGFYLCAYQQRLMSSPLHFGNGTRLTVT.

This clone was detected a few times. This chain connects TRBV18 to TRBJ2-4; maybe TRBD1 (6 bases). CDR1 KGHSH and CDR2 LQKENI come from the germline V gene. This CDR3 contains 16 residues. The V end was cut by 4 bases, the J end by 0 bases, with 13 bases between. The CDR3 reads CASSRRTALAKNIQYF. The CDR3 coding sequence is TGTGCCAGCTCACGCCGGACAGCACTAGCCAAAAACATTCAGTACTTC.

CDR3 nucleotides: TGTGCCAGTAGTATTCTCGGACAGAGCAATCAGCCCCAGCATTTT. It yields the protein CASSILGQSNQPQHF. This chain connects TRBV19 to TRBJ1-5, with D maybe TRBD1 (6 bases). V was shortened by 3 bases and J by 1 base, with 10 bases between the two germline ends. The germline V gene encodes CDR1 LNHDA and CDR2 SQIVND (reference sequence). The CDR3 spans 15 residues.

J is TRBJ1-2 and V is TRBV7-2; unclear D gene. The CDR3 spans 15 residues. Trimming removed 1 base from V and 4 bases from J, with 13 bases in between. CDR1 and CDR2 from the germline V gene are SGHTA and FQGNSA. CDR3 amino acids: CASSLVMMLGYGYTF. The CDR3 region has the DNA TGTGCCAGCAGCTTAGTGATGATGCTAGGCTATGGCTACACCTTC.

This rearrangement joins TRBV15 to TRBJ2-7; TRBD1 matches 7 bases. Trimming removed 0 bases from V and 2 bases from J; junction bases left unmatched: 10. This CDR3 contains 17 residues. Germline loops: CDR1 LNHNV, CDR2 YYDKDF (reference sequence). CDR3 protein: CATSRDFGRGQAYEQYF. Written as DNA, the CDR3 is TGTGCCACCAGCAGAGATTTCGGAAGGGGGCAAGCCTACGAGCAGTACTTC.

This sequence joins TRBV5-6 and TRBJ2-3; 8 positions agree with TRBD2. V dropped 6 bases and J dropped 6; count of bases not matched to a gene: 15. The CDR3 contains 16 residues. CDR1 is SGHDT and CDR2 is YYEEEE in the germline V gene. In nucleotides, the CDR3 is TGTGCCAGCATCCGGGTAGCGGGGACGAACATGGATACGCAGTATTTT. This sequence encodes CASIRVAGTNMDTQYF.

This clone was seen more than once but under ten times. The chain joins TRBV4-3 to TRBJ2-1; 11 bases match TRBD2. Germline V gene data show CDR1 as LGHNA and CDR2 as YSLEER. Trimming at V came to 0 bases and at J to 7 bases, leaving 11 bases not matched to a gene. The CDR3 contains 18 residues. CDR3 sequence reads: CASSQDGHGASGRNEQFF. The CDR3 DNA follows: TGCGCCAGCAGCCAAGATGGCCACGGAGCTAGCGGGAGGAATGAGCAGTTCTTC.

The chain uses TRBV5-8 and TRBJ1-2; TRBD1 is a possible D gene (6 bases). Trimming stripped 1 base from V and 0 bases from J, with 13 bases between. CDR1 and CDR2 (germline): SGHTS, YDEGEE. The CDR3 contains 16 residues. The CDR3 DNA sequence: TGTGCCAGCAGCTTGTTAGGGACACGTTCTAACTATGGCTACACCTTC. Residues: CASSLLGTRSNYGYTF.